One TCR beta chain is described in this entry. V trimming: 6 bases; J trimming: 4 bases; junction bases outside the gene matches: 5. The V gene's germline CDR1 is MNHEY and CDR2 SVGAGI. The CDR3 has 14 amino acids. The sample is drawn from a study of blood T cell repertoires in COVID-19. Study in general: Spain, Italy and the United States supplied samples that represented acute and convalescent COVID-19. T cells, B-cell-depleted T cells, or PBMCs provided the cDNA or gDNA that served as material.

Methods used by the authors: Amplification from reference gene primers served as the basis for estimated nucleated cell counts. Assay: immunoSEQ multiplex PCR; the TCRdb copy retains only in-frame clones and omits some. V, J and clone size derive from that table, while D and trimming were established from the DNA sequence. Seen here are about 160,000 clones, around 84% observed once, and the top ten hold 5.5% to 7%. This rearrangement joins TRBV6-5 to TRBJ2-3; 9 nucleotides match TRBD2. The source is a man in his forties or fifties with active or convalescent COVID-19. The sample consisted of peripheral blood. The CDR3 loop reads CASRAGGFADTQYF. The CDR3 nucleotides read TGTGCCAGCAGGGCGGGGGGGTTCGCAGATACGCAGTATTTT.